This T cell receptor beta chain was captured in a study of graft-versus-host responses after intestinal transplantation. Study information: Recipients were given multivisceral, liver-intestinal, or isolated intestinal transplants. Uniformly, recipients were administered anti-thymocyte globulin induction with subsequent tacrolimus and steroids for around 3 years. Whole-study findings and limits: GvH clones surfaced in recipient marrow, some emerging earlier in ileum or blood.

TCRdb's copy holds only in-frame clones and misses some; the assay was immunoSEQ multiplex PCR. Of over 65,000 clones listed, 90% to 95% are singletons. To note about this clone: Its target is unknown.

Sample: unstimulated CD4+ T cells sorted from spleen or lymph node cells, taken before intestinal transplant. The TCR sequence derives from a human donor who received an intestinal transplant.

This CDR3 reads CASSLVGLNTGLNYGYTF. In DNA, the CDR3 is TGTGCCAGCAGCTTAGTGGGACTAAACACAGGGTTGAACTATGGCTACACCTTC. The chain links TRBV7-2 to TRBJ1-2; D is possibly TRBD1 (6 bases). Trimming pared 1 base from V and 2 bases from J, leaving 20 bases between. CDR3 size: 18 residues. Germline V CDR1 and CDR2: SGHTA, FQGNSA.